This TCR beta chain was sequenced for a study of cytomegalovirus exposure and HLA in healthy donors (dated by TCRdb to the late 2010s). Turning to the overall study: In an earlier analysis of around 540 of the donors, about 260 Gb of sequence data and 117 million unique TCR beta sequences from about 179 million T cells were reported. An early release that covered roughly 600 HLA-typed donors contained about 300 gigabases of sequencing data and 75 million to 100 million unique TCR sequences. Because of strong linkage in the cohort, four to six DR-DQ haplotypes were treated as single units for association and clustering. Typing coverage differed by locus: A, B, C, DRB1 and DQB1 were typed in about 629-640 donors, DQA1 in about 500, DPA1 in some 600, and DPB1 in 472. A later analysis re-examined previously published TCR beta repertoires from several hundred donors and added high-resolution HLA genotyping to investigate patterns of TCR occurrence. In addition to the first cohort of roughly 700 subjects, a separate validation cohort of about 120 different subjects was used. Rather than drawing on any new phenotypic data, the later analysis identified candidate immune exposures from TCR beta sequences and the way those sequences occurred across donors. The study profiled the T cell repertoires of hundreds of subjects by immunosequencing and related them to cytomegalovirus serostatus. Class I and class II HLA loci were covered by the typing at four-digit resolution. In a later genetic analysis, genome-wide SNP genotypes for about 55% of the roughly 700 donors were used, and that subset was treated as a discovery cohort. High-throughput TCR immunosequencing, statistical association of individual TCRs with disease status, and machine learning were combined to predict cytomegalovirus infection status. Of the roughly 400 genotyped donors, over 70% fell in the genetic ancestry cluster associated with self-reported Caucasian donors. Across around 400 genotyped donors of the cohort, an average of approximately 240,000 unique TCR beta nucleotide sequences per donor were sequenced, and 15% to 20% of those sequences were non-productive. Donor age, sex, ethnicity and CMV serostatus were compiled together with the repertoire data. Every discovery cohort repertoire had been produced on one sequencing platform. To decide whether each TCR beta V gene segment behaved as functional or pseudogenic, an earlier analysis of fewer than 750 of the donors relied on high-throughput TCR beta sequencing. The study aimed to test whether signatures of past pathogen exposure could be identified by cataloging public T cell receptors. Overall results and qualifications from the work: In the study, 150 to 200 TCR beta chains were listed as associated with cytomegalovirus. In vitro tests confirmed that a few of the cytomegalovirus-associated TCR beta chains recognize cytomegalovirus antigens. In a later analysis, the rate of TCR association differed among HLA loci, with DRB1 alleles having the most associated TCRs and HLA-C alleles having the fewest. The sequencing pipeline was judged likely to have produced a cluster of highly shared sequence variants as a technical artifact. The authors suggested that the approach could potentially be extended to other disease states and immunological phenotypes. While some public TCRs were present in many individuals, most TCR sequences turned up only very rarely across donors. The presence/absence analyses assumed that sequencing depth was roughly uniform across donors, and that assumption may not be true. Compared with equally common non-associated chains, HLA-associated TCR beta chains in a later analysis were more clonally expanded and had lower generation probabilities. Because some donors lacked HLA typing at each locus, the association tests relied only on the typed subset. At a false discovery rate of 0.05, a later analysis linked approximately 18,000 TCR beta sequences to specific HLA alleles. CMV serostatus was the only immune exposure information available for the cohort. Only TCR beta chains were sequenced in this cohort, and the absence of alpha or paired-chain data limited detectable features. A later genetic analysis associated a missense DCLRE1C variant with V-gene and J-gene trimming of TCR beta chains, and an independent cohort replicated the association. According to a later analysis, most CMV-associated TCR beta chains appeared to be HLA-restricted, and the HLA associations seemed to be driven largely by CMV exposure. Assigning TCR associations to individual alleles was difficult when HLA alleles, especially DR and DQ, strongly co-occurred. Broadly in line with IMGT annotations, most TCR beta V segments showed up in productive rearrangements about 87% or about 30% of the time in an earlier analysis of 450 to 600 of the donors. A further reported finding was that TCR beta sequences accurately predicted the HLA-A and HLA-B alleles for most subjects in the first cohort. According to a later analysis, parvovirus B19, influenza, CMV and Epstein-Barr virus appeared linked to several top co-occurrence clusters. Some IMGT-functional V segments, including TRBV6-2 and TRBV6-3, could not be told apart with the 87-base-pair reads, so those segments were excluded. A later genetic analysis reported fewer N-insertions in productive TCRs among donors in an Asian-associated ancestry cluster than the approximately 700-donor mean. In both the original and validation cohorts, the classifier was reported to diagnose cytomegalovirus status with high specificity and sensitivity. Because counts were too low, some 17 rarely observed V segments, including chromosome 9 orphons, were excluded from the earlier analysis of some 540 of the donors. Correlated functional status among segregating V segments might be attributable to linkage disequilibrium, but an unknown experimental factor could not be ruled out.

Comments on this clone: Its target antigen remains unknown. The sample holds no much larger clone one base away, and base qualities are not on file.

The cohort consisted of approximately 670 healthy bone marrow donors. Cohort members were all nominally healthy when sampled, although unrecorded immune exposures were likely present. The donor tested CMV seropositive, placing the donor among the 289 seropositive members of the cohort. A peripheral blood sample was collected from each donor, and TCR beta sequencing was performed on peripheral blood mononuclear cells. The Qiagen DNeasy Blood Extraction Kit was used to extract genomic DNA from the blood cell samples. Receptors were amplified or captured by the immunoSEQ multiplex PCR assay. The multiplex PCR relied on a mix of 60 forward primers for TCR Vbeta segments and 13 reverse primers for TCR Jbeta segments. The CDR3 region of rearranged TCR beta genes was amplified from genomic DNA with a multiplex PCR assay. The amplified TCR beta libraries were sequenced on the Illumina HiSeq System as 87-base-pair reads. Turning to the authors' computational methods: Across the 700 or so repertoires, a later analysis counted about 81 million unique TCR beta chains, around 10 million of which were shared by at least two donors. Raw reads were error-corrected and collapsed into unique sequences by a nearest-neighbor algorithm in which closely related sequences were merged to remove PCR and sequencing errors. CDR3 sequences were aligned to IMGT reference sequences to assign V, D and J gene segments. Each retained sequence needed at least a six-nucleotide match to both a V gene segment and a J gene segment. Rearrangements were classified as productive when the CDR3 lacked stop codons and remained in frame with V and J, and all other rearrangements were classified as non-productive. CDR3 was defined according to IMGT convention as the region running from the second conserved V-encoded cysteine to the conserved J-encoded phenylalanine. The earlier analysis of about 620 of the donors excluded sequences that lacked an unambiguous match to a single V gene segment. An earlier analysis of a few hundred of the donors called V segments functional above 56.7% productive rearrangements and segregating when the between-donor standard deviation exceeded 5%. A statistical classification framework was built to diagnose cytomegalovirus status from the catalog of TCR beta chain sequences. In a later analysis, V and J genes were assigned by comparing TCR nucleotide sequences against IMGT/GENE-DB human TR gene sequences. The TCRdist pipeline was used in a later analysis to assign CDR3 sequences and most-parsimonious VDJ recombination scenarios. In a later analysis, every TCR beta chain was defined by the combination of its CDR3 amino acid sequence and its V-gene family, and reads without a unique V-gene family were dropped. A later analysis removed over 500 highly shared, low-generation-probability nucleotide sequences to deal with suspected cross-contamination and a sequencing artifact. A later analysis calculated a clonal expansion index for each public chain from normalized within-repertoire ranks of inferred template counts. In a later analysis, generation probabilities were computed with a VDJ recombination model fitted to out-of-frame rearrangements, and the resulting probabilities were checked against IGoR. In a later analysis, TCR-TCR, TCR-HLA and TCR-CMV co-occurrence was scored with hypergeometric tests, and a repertoire-size bias correction was applied to TCR pairs. False discovery rates were estimated in a later analysis by permuting HLA or CMV assignments 20 times. In a later analysis, co-occurring TCRs were grouped with DBSCAN, and TCRdist sequence similarity was added when clustering was performed within HLA-allele-positive subsets. For co-occurrence clustering, repertoires with fewer than 30,000 or more than 120,000 public chains were excluded, along with a handful of repertoires with anomalous nucleotide sharing. In TCRdb, the immuneACCESS table is reduced to in-frame sequences with V and J assigned. These tables do not hold every clone; where another copy was compared, an unresolved V gene accounts for under half, and the others remain unexplained. V, J and clone size derive from that table, while D and trimming were established from the DNA sequence. The sample table contains 130,000 or so clones; only one count was recorded for around 79% of them. The ten largest clones capture less than 2.5% of the sample.

The CDR3 starts with the cysteine, ends with the phenylalanine, and has 13 residues. The DNA shown is the 39-base CDR3, in frame from base 1. V is cut by 3 bases and J by 9 bases, and the space between the germline ends is 12 bases. Per the germline V gene, SGHTA is the CDR1 and FQGNSA is the CDR2. Here the chain combines TRBV7-2 and TRBJ2-1; no D gene call is confident. This TCR was sampled from a woman aged 40-49 years in good health and CMV-seropositive. Sequencing was carried out using PBMCs. The CDR3 sequence is CASSLTGSREQFF. At the DNA level, the sequence is TGTGCCAGCAGCTTGACCGGGTCGCGTGAGCAGTTCTTC. Reference TRBV7-2 and TRBJ2-1 genes cover what lies past the CDR3, so the full variable domain is GAGVSQSPSNKVTEKGKDVELRCDPISGHTALYWYRQSLGQGLEFLIYFQGNSAPDKSGLPSDRFSAERTGGSVSTLTIQRTQQEDSAVYLCASSLTGSREQFFGPGTRLTVL.